Listed below are T cell receptor beta chains from one sample, sequenced in a study of regulatory T cells in long-lasting Graves disease. TCRdb processed the multiplex PCR reads anew with MiXCR; each CDR3 protein has one entry. The data contain 310,000 or so distinct CDR3 sequences, under 25% of them singletons. The sequencing used peripheral blood mononuclear cells (PBMCs), collected when the disease was refractory, from a patient treated with antithyroid drugs. Source of these receptors: a female donor with Graves disease. Both conserved end residues are part of each CDR3. Fields, in order: CDR3 DNA, CDR3 protein, D gene, J gene, V gene, clone size, CDR3 length. D genes are given only for firm matches. A row's size may be missing; if present it is once, few, many or a size class.

TGCAGCGTTGTTCAGGGCACTGAAGCTTTCTTT	CSVVQGTEAFF	NA	TRBJ1-1	TRBV29-1	few	11
TGTGCCAGCAGCAGAATAAACATTCAGTACTTC	CASSRINIQYF	NA	TRBJ2-4	TRBV6-1	many	11
TGCGCCAGCAGCTTGGCCAGCGTATCCGAGCAGTACTTC	CASSLASVSEQYF	NA	TRBJ2-7	TRBV5-1	NA	13
TGCAGCGTTTCTGGCCGACTAGCGGGAGATCTCATGGGAGAGACCCAGTACTTC	CSVSGRLAGDLMGETQYF	TRBD2	TRBJ2-5	TRBV29-1	NA	18
TGTGCCAGCAGTATTAACGGAGCCTACGAGCAGTACTTC	CASSINGAYEQYF	NA	TRBJ2-7	TRBV2	NA	13
TGTGCCAGCAGTAAGGGTGGCTACGAGCAGTACTTC	CASSKGGYEQYF	NA	TRBJ2-7	TRBV27	NA	12
TGTGCCAGCAGCTTAGATGGAGGCCCATCCTACGAGCAGTACTTC	CASSLDGGPSYEQYF	NA	TRBJ2-7	TRBV7-2	few	15
TGTGCCAGCAGCCAAGAGCCGGGAAGTAGGAACACTGAAGCTTTCTTT	CASSQEPGSRNTEAFF	NA	TRBJ1-1	TRBV3-1	many	16
TGTGCCAGCTCATCAGACTACGAGCAGTACTTC	CASSSDYEQYF	NA	TRBJ2-7	TRBV27	many	11
TGTGCCAGCAGCCCCCACCGGGAGGGGCGAAGGGAGACCCAGTACTTC	CASSPHREGRRETQYF	TRBD2	TRBJ2-5	TRBV7-2	many	16
TGTGCGGGGGCCGAGAGCGCTGAAGCTTTCTTT	CAGAESAEAFF	NA	TRBJ1-1	TRBV2	many	11
TGCAGTGCTAGTGGCGGCGGAGGATCATCAGATACGCAGTATTTT	CSASGGGGSSDTQYF	NA	TRBJ2-3	TRBV20-1	NA	15
TGCGCCAGCAGAGGCTCCGGGTACACTGAAGCTTTCTTT	CASRGSGYTEAFF	NA	TRBJ1-1	TRBV5-1	NA	13
TGTGCCTGGACACCCGGACAGCTCTCCTACGAGCAGTACTTC	CAWTPGQLSYEQYF	NA	TRBJ2-7	TRBV30	few	14
TGTGCCAGCAGCTTGAGAGGCCGTGACTTGAACAATGAGCAGTTCTTC	CASSLRGRDLNNEQFF	NA	TRBJ2-1	TRBV7-3	NA	16
TGTGCCAGCAGCTTATTTCCGGGACTGGCCTACGAGCAGTACTTC	CASSLFPGLAYEQYF	NA	TRBJ2-7	TRBV7-9	NA	15
TGTGCCAGCTCACCCGGACGGACACAAGAGACCCAGTACTTC	CASSPGRTQETQYF	NA	TRBJ2-5	TRBV18	many	14
TGTGCCAGCAGCCCCTGGACTAGCGGGAACTACGAGCAGTACTTC	CASSPWTSGNYEQYF	TRBD2	TRBJ2-7	TRBV12-3/TRBV12-4	many	15
TGTGCCAGCAGTTTAGGGACAGGGGAGAGTCAGCCCCAGCATTTT	CASSLGTGESQPQHF	TRBD1	TRBJ1-5	TRBV12-3/TRBV12-4	few	15
TGCGCCAGCAGCCAAATCCCAGGGGGTAATTCACCCCTCCACTTT	CASSQIPGGNSPLHF	TRBD1	TRBJ1-6	TRBV4-3	few	15
TGTGCCAGCAGTTACTTAACGCAAGAGACCCAGTACTTC	CASSYLTQETQYF	NA	TRBJ2-5	TRBV6-5	many	13
TGCAGCGTTCGAGGACTAGCGGGAACAAACACCGGGGAGCTGTTTTTT	CSVRGLAGTNTGELFF	TRBD2	TRBJ2-2	TRBV29-1	NA	16
TGTGCCAGCAGCTTAGAGGCGGGAGTCTTAGAGACCCAGTACTTC	CASSLEAGVLETQYF	TRBD2	TRBJ2-5	TRBV11-2	many	15
TGTGCCAGCAGTGAGGGGTATTATACGCAGTATTTT	CASSEGYYTQYF	NA	TRBJ2-3	TRBV6-1	NA	12
TGTGCCAGCAGTTACCCGGGACAGGTTTCCTACGAGCAGTACTTC	CASSYPGQVSYEQYF	TRBD1	TRBJ2-7	TRBV28	NA	15
TGTGCCAGCAGCCCACCGGGGTTAAGCAATCAGCCCCAGCATTTT	CASSPPGLSNQPQHF	NA	TRBJ1-5	TRBV7-8	many	15
TGTGCCAGCAGCTCGGCGAGGGAGGGATATGGCTACACCTTC	CASSSAREGYGYTF	NA	TRBJ1-2	TRBV28	many	14
TGTGCCAGCAGCCCAGGACTAGCGCTGCTTGGGACCCAGTACTTC	CASSPGLALLGTQYF	TRBD2	TRBJ2-5	TRBV12-3/TRBV12-4	few	15
TGTGCCAGCTCACTGGGGGACAAAAACATTCAGTACTTC	CASSLGDKNIQYF	NA	TRBJ2-4	TRBV18	many	13
TGTGCCAGCAGTTCGCCGCAAGAGACCCAGTACTTC	CASSSPQETQYF	NA	TRBJ2-5	TRBV28	many	12
TGTGCCAGCAGACCATTTACCACCCTCGGACTAGCGGATTACAATGAGCAGTTCTTC	CASRPFTTLGLADYNEQFF	TRBD2	TRBJ2-1	TRBV27	NA	19
TGTGCCAGCAGCCGTGGGTGGGGGAACACTGAAGCTTTCTTT	CASSRGWGNTEAFF	NA	TRBJ1-1	TRBV3-1	NA	14
TGTGCCAGCAGCTTAGTGGCCAGGGACGAGCAGTACTTC	CASSLVARDEQYF	NA	TRBJ2-7	TRBV7-2	NA	13
TGTGCCAGCAGCATACAGGGGGCGCAAGAAAAACTGTTTTTT	CASSIQGAQEKLFF	TRBD1	TRBJ1-4	TRBV5-4	NA	14
TGTGCCAGCAGTTACCCGACTAGCGGTAATAACGAGCAGTACTTC	CASSYPTSGNNEQYF	TRBD2	TRBJ2-7	TRBV6-5	many	15
TGTGCCAGCAGTGCTCTCCTAGCGGGAGCATTGGAGACCCAGTACTTC	CASSALLAGALETQYF	TRBD2	TRBJ2-5	TRBV6-1	many	16
TGTGCCAGCAGCCGAGAGGGGACTAGGGAGACCCAGTACTTC	CASSREGTRETQYF	TRBD2	TRBJ2-5	TRBV9	NA	14
TGTGCCAGCAGTTACAACCCGGGGAGGGGTGTAGCCTACGAGCAGTACTTC	CASSYNPGRGVAYEQYF	TRBD2	TRBJ2-7	TRBV6-2/TRBV6-3	few	17
TGTGCCAGCAGTTTGGACGTAAGCTCCTACGAGCAGTACTTC	CASSLDVSSYEQYF	NA	TRBJ2-7	TRBV12-3/TRBV12-4	many	14
TGTGCCTGGAGTGGGGGCGGGGGGGAGACCCAGTACTTC	CAWSGGGGETQYF	TRBD2	TRBJ2-5	TRBV30	NA	13
TGTGCCAGCAGCTTGGTAGCGTCCGAAACGTACGAGCAGTACTTC	CASSLVASETYEQYF	NA	TRBJ2-7	TRBV5-6	few	15
TGTACCAGCATGAGGCAGGCCGAGCAGTTCTTC	CTSMRQAEQFF	NA	TRBJ2-1	TRBV6-1	NA	11
TGTGCCAGCAGTTGGGCAGCTACCGGGGAGCTGTTTTTT	CASSWAATGELFF	NA	TRBJ2-2	TRBV2	NA	13
TGCGCCAGCAGCCCTTCCGGATGGGAGCAGTACTTC	CASSPSGWEQYF	NA	TRBJ2-7	TRBV7-2	few	12
TGCGCCAGCAGCTACGGGACTAGCGGGAAGGAGACCCAGTACTTC	CASSYGTSGKETQYF	TRBD2	TRBJ2-5	TRBV5-1	few	15
TGTGCCAGTAATTCGGGACAGGGCAACTATGGCTACACCTTC	CASNSGQGNYGYTF	TRBD1	TRBJ1-2	TRBV19	few	14
TGCGCCAGCAGCCCAACGGGGGGATTAGGCCCCCTTAACTATGGCTACACCTTC	CASSPTGGLGPLNYGYTF	NA	TRBJ1-2	TRBV5-1	NA	18
TGTGCCAGCAGCTCCTTAGCAATCGAGCAGTACTTC	CASSSLAIEQYF	NA	TRBJ2-7	TRBV7-9	few	12
TGTGCCAGTAGTATTGTGGGGAATGGAAATCAGGCCCAGCATTTT	CASSIVGNGNQAQHF	NA	TRBJ1-5	TRBV19	NA	15
TGCGCCAGCAGCCCCTGGACAGGGGGCAATGAAAAACTGTTTTTT	CASSPWTGGNEKLFF	TRBD1	TRBJ1-4	TRBV4-3	few	15
TGCAGTGCTAGAGATATCGGGACTAGCGGGAGGGGTTACGAGCAGTACTTC	CSARDIGTSGRGYEQYF	TRBD2	TRBJ2-7	TRBV20-1	many	17
TGTGCCAGCAGTGACCAGTTGGGGCGAAACACCATATATTTT	CASSDQLGRNTIYF	NA	TRBJ1-3	TRBV25-1	NA	14
TGTGCCAGCAGCTTGACGCGACTACCGAACACCGGGGAGCTGTTTTTT	CASSLTRLPNTGELFF	NA	TRBJ2-2	TRBV5-5	NA	16
TGTGCCAGTGGAGAGGAGCCCTACGAGCAGTACTTC	CASGEEPYEQYF	NA	TRBJ2-7	TRBV18	NA	12
TGTGCCAGCAGTTTAACCGCCCCAGGACTAGCGGGACGCTACGAGCAGTACTTC	CASSLTAPGLAGRYEQYF	TRBD2	TRBJ2-7	TRBV28	many	18
TGTGCCAGCAGCTTAGTCTGGGACGGAGGTGGAAACACCATATATTTT	CASSLVWDGGGNTIYF	NA	TRBJ1-3	TRBV11-2	NA	16
TGTGCCAGCGGTCGGGCCTCAAATCAGCCCCAGCATTTT	CASGRASNQPQHF	NA	TRBJ1-5	TRBV6-1	few	13
TGCAGTGCTAGAGATTTAGGGGACAACACCGGGGAGCTGCTTTTT	CSARDLGDNTGELLF	NA	TRBJ2-2	TRBV20-1	few	15